Sequencing of this T cell receptor (beta chain) was carried out in a study of T-cell reconstitution after alpha-beta-depleted transplantation in children. Study-wide points: A year had passed since transplant, and T-cell counts and diversity by then came mostly from newly produced T cells.

This clonotype was detected only a few times. Antigen: not known. The germline V gene encodes CDR1 SGHNT and CDR2 YENEEA. V lost 1 base and J 7 bases, leaving 11 bases between the germline ends. CDR3 size: 14 residues. Unique molecular identifiers were built into the TCRbeta library. MiXCR, applied by TCRdb to the PCR reads, yields one record per CDR3 protein. The sample lists 750,000 to 950,000 distinct CDR3 sequences, about 15% occurring once. The source material was PBMCs, mostly from graft donor cells, sampled 360 days after TCRalphabeta/CD19-depleted stem cell transplant. This clonotype was sampled from a male patient between 5 and 17 years old who had a stem cell transplant for acute lymphoblastic leukemia, so the T cells may come from the graft donor. V gene TRBV11-3 combines with J gene TRBJ2-1; D possibly corresponds to TRBD1 (6 bases). This chain's CDR3 is CASSLGPQGNEQFF. CDR3 nucleotide sequence: TGTGCCAGCAGCTTAGGGCCCCAGGGGAATGAGCAGTTCTTC.